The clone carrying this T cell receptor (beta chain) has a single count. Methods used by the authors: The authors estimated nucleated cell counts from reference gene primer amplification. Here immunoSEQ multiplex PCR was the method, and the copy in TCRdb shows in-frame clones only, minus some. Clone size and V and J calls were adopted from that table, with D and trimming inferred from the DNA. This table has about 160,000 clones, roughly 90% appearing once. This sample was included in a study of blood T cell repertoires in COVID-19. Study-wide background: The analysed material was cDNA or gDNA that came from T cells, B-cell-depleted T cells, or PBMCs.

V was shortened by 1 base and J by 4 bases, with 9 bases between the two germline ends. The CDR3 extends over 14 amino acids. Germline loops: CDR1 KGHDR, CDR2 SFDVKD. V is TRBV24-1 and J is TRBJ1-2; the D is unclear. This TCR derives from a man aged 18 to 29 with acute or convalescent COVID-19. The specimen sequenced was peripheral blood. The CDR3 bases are TGTGCCACCAGTGATTTAAGCATTGGCTATGGCTACACCTTC. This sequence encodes CATSDLSIGYGYTF.